The 10 T cell receptor beta chains reported below all come from one sample, sequenced in a study of regulatory T cells in long-lasting Graves disease. Time point described: newly diagnosed GD, antithyroid drugs for less than 3 months. RNA isolated from PBMCs was used to make the TCR library. The TCR beta library used iRepertoire HTBI primers with Arm-PCR amplification of CDR3. TCRdb re-analysed the multiplex PCR reads in MiXCR, keeping a single row per CDR3 protein. The sample contains 450,000 to 650,000 distinct CDR3 sequences, roughly a sixth of which appear only once. This sample also belongs to another study, concerning T cells in Graves' hyperthyroidism and ophthalmopathy.

Sample: peripheral blood mononuclear cells (PBMCs), taken at new diagnosis, from a patient treated with antithyroid drugs. Receptors were obtained from a middle-aged woman with Graves disease.

This clonotype was observed many times. This chain uses TRBV2 with TRBJ2-3; tentatively, D is TRBD1 or TRBD2 (6 bases each). The V end was cut by 8 bases, the J end by 0 bases, with 15 bases between. The length of the CDR3 is 15 residues. Germline CDR1 SNHLY, CDR2 FYNNEI. The CDR3 reads CASEEGGFSTDTQYF. The CDR3 nucleotides read TGTGCCAGCGAGGAGGGGGGTTTCAGCACAGATACGCAGTATTTT.

This clonotype was detected only a few times. This CDR3 reads CASSYGDRAGYTF. CDR3 coding DNA: TGTGCCAGCAGTTACGGAGACAGGGCTGGCTACACCTTC. J is TRBJ1-2 and V is TRBV6-5, with TRBD1 identical over 7 bases. This CDR3 spans 13 amino acids. The germline V gene encodes CDR1 MNHEY and CDR2 SVGAGI. J lost 7 bases, V lost 2 bases, and 4 bases had no gene match.

This clonotype appeared a few times. The chain recombines TRBV11-2 with TRBJ1-2; 8 positions match TRBD1. The germline V gene has CDR1 SGHAT and CDR2 FQNNGV. J was trimmed by 4 bases and V by 5 bases; bases with no gene match: 15. The CDR3 consists of 17 residues. The CDR3 protein is CASSLTEGAGGFYGYTF. The CDR3 nucleotides are TGTGCCAGCAGCCTCACCGAAGGGGCAGGGGGCTTCTATGGCTACACCTTC.

This clonotype was observed many times. The chain couples TRBV12-3 or TRBV12-4 to TRBJ2-7; 9 nucleotides agree with TRBD1. The CDR3 runs 15 residues. Trimming removed 5 bases from V and 3 bases from J; junction bases left unmatched: 8. The CDR3 sequence is CASSPGLTGGYEQYF. CDR3 bases: TGTGCCAGCAGTCCCGGCTTGACAGGGGGCTACGAGCAGTACTTC.

This clonotype was seen more than once but under ten times. This chain connects TRBV20-1 to TRBJ1-5; D gene uncertain. CDR3 length: 12 amino acids. The germline CDR1 and CDR2 sequences are DFQATT and SNEGSKA (reference sequence). V lost 7 bases, J lost 1 base, and 8 bases lay in between. In DNA, the CDR3 is TGCAGTGGTGGGGTAAGCAATCAGCCCCAGCATTTT. Protein product: CSGGVSNQPQHF.

This clonotype has a count of ten or more. The genes are TRBV7-2 and TRBJ1-2; no clear D gene. Germline CDR1 SGHTA, CDR2 FQGNSA. The CDR3 is 13 residues long. The V end lost 3 bases, the J end lost 4 bases, and 9 bases lay between the germline ends. The CDR3 reads CASSLASIYGYTF. DNA of the CDR3: TGTGCCAGCAGCTTGGCCAGCATCTATGGCTACACCTTC.

In its sample, this clonotype was seen many times. J is TRBJ2-1 and V is TRBV5-1, with TRBD2 matching over 7 bases. The CDR3 has 15 amino acids. The germline V gene has CDR1 SGHRS and CDR2 YFSETQ. V trimming: 4 bases; J trimming: 8 bases; junction bases outside the gene matches: 12. CDR3 sequence: CASSGWGGAADEQFF. CDR3 coding DNA: TGCGCCAGCAGCGGGTGGGGGGGAGCCGCGGATGAGCAGTTCTTC. Based on the CDR3 plus reference TRBV5-1 and TRBJ2-1, the full variable domain is KAGVTQTPRYLIKTRGQQVTLSCSPISGHRSVSWYQQTPGQGLQFLFEYFSETQRNKGNFPGRFSGRQFSNSRSEMNVSTLELGDSALYLCASSGWGGAADEQFFGPGTRLTVL.

This clonotype was recorded at least ten times. The V and J genes are TRBV18 and TRBJ2-7; 8 bases map to TRBD1. The CDR3 extends over 15 amino acids. V was clipped by 2 bases and J by 3 bases; unmatched bases: 6. CDR1 and CDR2 (germline): KGHSH, LQKENI. The CDR3 coding sequence is TGTGCCAGCTCACCATATTCAGGGGGCTACTACGAGCAGTACTTC. Translated, it gives CASSPYSGGYYEQYF.

With respect to this clonotype: With a much larger clone just one base away, this may be a read error. V is TRBV5-5 and J is TRBJ1-2; the D is unclear. V lost 4 bases and J lost 4, with 17 bases in between. The CDR3 length is 15 residues. Germline lookup yields CDR1 SGHKS and CDR2 YYEKEE (reference sequence). The CDR3 bases are TGTGCCAGCAGCCCGTCATCGCCCCGGACCTATGGCTACACCTTC. It translates to CASSPSSPRTYGYTF. Combining the CDR3 with reference TRBV5-5 and TRBJ1-2 gives the whole variable domain DAGVTQSPTHLIKTRGQQVTLRCSPISGHKSVSWYQQVLGQGPQFIFQYYEKEERGRGNFPDRFSARQFPNYSSELNVNALLLGDSALYLCASSPSSPRTYGYTFGSGTRLTVV.

This clonotype was seen repeatedly, ten times or more. The chain joins TRBV6-1 to TRBJ2-2, with 9 positions matching TRBD1. CDR1 is MNHNS, CDR2 SASEGT, per germline. The CDR3 is 15 amino acids. Germline trimming cut 7 bases from V and 7 bases from J; bases unmatched to any gene: 10. The CDR3 reads CASMSGQGLGGELFF. The CDR3, as DNA: TGTGCCAGCATGTCCGGACAGGGGCTGGGCGGGGAGCTGTTTTTT.